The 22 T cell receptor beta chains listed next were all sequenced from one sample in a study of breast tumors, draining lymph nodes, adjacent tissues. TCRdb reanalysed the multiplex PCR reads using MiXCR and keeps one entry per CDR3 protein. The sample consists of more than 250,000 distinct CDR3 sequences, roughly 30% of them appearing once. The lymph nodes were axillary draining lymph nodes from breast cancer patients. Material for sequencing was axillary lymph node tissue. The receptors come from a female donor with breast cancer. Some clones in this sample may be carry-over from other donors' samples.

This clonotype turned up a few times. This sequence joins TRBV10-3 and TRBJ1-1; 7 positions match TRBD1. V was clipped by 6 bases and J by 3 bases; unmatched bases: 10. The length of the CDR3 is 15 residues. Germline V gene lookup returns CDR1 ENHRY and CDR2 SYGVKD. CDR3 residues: CAIRQQGFHDTEAFF. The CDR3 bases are TGTGCCATCAGGCAACAGGGGTTTCACGACACTGAAGCTTTCTTT.

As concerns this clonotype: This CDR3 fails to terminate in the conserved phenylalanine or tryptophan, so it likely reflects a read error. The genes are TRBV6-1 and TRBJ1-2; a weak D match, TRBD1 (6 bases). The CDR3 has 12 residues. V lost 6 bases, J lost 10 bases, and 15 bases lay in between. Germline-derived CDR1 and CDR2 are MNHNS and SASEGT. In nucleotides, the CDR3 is TGTGCCAGCAGGACAGAGACAGGTCCCTACACCCTC. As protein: CASRTETGPYTL.

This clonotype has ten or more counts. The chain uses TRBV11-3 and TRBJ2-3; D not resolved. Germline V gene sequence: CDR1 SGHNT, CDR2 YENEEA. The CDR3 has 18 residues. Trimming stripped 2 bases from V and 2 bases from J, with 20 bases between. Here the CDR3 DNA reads TGTGCCAGCAGCTTAAATTTGCCATTCCAGAAGCACACAGATACGCAGTATTTT. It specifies CASSLNLPFQKHTDTQYF.

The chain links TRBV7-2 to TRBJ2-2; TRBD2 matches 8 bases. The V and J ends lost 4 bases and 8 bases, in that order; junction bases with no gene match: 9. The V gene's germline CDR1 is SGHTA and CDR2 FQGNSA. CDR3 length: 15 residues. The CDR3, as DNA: TGTGCCAGCAGCTACCGGGCGGGGGGCACTGGGGAGCTGTTTTTT. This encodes CASSYRAGGTGELFF.

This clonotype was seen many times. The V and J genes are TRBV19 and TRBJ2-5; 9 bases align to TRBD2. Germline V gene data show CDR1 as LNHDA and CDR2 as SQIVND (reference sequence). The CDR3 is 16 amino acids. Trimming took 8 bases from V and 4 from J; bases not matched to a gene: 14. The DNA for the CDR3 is TGTGCCAGTCGAGCGGAAGGTAGCGGGAGAGGAGAGACCCAGTACTTC. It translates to CASRAEGSGRGETQYF.

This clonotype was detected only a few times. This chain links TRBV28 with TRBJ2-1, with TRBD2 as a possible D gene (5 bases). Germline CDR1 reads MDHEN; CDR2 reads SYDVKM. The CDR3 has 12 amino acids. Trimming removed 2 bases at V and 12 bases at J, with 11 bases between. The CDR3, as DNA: TGTGCCAGCAGTTTAACAGCTAGCTTGCAGTTCTTC. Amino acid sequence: CASSLTASLQFF.

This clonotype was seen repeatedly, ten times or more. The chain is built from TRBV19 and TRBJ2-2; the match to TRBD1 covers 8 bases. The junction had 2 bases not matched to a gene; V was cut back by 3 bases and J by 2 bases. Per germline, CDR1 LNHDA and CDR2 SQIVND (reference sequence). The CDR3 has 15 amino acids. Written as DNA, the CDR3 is TGTGCCAGTAGTATCACAGGGGGTAACACCGGGGAGCTGTTTTTT. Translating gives CASSITGGNTGELFF.

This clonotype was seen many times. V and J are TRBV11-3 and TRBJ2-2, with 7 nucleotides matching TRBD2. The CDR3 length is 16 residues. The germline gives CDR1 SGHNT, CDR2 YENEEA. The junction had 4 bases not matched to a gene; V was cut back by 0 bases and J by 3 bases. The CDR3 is CASSLDRGSDTGELFF. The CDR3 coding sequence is TGTGCCAGCAGCTTAGATCGCGGGAGTGACACCGGGGAGCTGTTTTTT. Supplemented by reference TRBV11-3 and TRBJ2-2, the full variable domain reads EAGVVQSPRYKIIEKKQPVAFWCNPISGHNTLYWYLQNLGQGPELLIRYENEEAVDDSQLPKDRFSAERLKGVDSTLKIQPAELGDSAVYLCASSLDRGSDTGELFFGEGSRLTVL.

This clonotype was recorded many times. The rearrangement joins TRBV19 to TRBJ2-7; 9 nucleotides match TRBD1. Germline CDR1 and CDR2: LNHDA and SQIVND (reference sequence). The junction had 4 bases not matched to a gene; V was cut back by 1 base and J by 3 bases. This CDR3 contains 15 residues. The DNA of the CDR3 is TGTGCCAGTAGTATAGGGACAGGGGAGGGCTACGAGCAGTACTTC. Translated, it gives CASSIGTGEGYEQYF.

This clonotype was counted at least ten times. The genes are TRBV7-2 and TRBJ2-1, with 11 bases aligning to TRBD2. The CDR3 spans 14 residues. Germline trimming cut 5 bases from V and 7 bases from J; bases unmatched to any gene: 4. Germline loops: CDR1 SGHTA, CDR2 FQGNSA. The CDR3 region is CASSPRLAGNEQFF. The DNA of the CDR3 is TGTGCCAGCAGCCCCAGACTAGCGGGAAATGAGCAGTTCTTC.

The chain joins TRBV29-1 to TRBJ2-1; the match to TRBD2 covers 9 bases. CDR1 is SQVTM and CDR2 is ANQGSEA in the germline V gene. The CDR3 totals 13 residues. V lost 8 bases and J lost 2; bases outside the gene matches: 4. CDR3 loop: CSKAGGAYNEQFF. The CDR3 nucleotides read TGCAGCAAAGCGGGAGGAGCCTACAATGAGCAGTTCTTC.

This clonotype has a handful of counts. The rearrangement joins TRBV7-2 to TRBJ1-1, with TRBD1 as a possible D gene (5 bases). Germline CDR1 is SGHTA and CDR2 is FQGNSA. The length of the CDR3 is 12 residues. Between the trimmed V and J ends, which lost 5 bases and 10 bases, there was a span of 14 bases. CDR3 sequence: CASSPNRIRAFF. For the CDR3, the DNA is TGTGCCAGCAGCCCTAACAGGATCCGAGCTTTCTTT.

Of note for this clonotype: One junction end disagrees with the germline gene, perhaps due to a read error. The CDR3 DNA reads TGTGCCAGCAGCTTAGGGACTAGCGGTTACAGTGAGCAGTTCTTC. Its translation is CASSLGTSGYSEQFF. V gene TRBV11-3 combines with J gene TRBJ2-1; 10 bases agree with TRBD2. The CDR3 loop spans 15 amino acids. Germline V gene data show CDR1 as SGHNT and CDR2 as YENEEA.

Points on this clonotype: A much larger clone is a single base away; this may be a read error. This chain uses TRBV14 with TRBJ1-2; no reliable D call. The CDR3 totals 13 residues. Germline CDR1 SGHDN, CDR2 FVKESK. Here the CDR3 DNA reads TGTGCCAGCAACCAACTGGTCGGCTATGGCTACACCTTC. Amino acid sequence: CASNQLVGYGYTF.

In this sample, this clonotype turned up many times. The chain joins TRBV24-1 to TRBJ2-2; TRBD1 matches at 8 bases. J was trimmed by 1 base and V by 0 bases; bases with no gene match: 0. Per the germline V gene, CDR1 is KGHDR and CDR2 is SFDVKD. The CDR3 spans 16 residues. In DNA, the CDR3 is TGTGCCACCAGTGATTTGGGACAGGGGAACACCGGGGAGCTGTTTTTT. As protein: CATSDLGQGNTGELFF.

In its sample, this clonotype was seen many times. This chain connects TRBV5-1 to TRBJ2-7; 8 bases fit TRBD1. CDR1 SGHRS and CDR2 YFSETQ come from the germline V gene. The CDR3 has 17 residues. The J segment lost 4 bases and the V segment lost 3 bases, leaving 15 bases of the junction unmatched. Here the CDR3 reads CASSWIGQGSSWYEQYF. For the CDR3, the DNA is TGCGCCAGCAGCTGGATCGGACAGGGATCCTCTTGGTACGAGCAGTACTTC.

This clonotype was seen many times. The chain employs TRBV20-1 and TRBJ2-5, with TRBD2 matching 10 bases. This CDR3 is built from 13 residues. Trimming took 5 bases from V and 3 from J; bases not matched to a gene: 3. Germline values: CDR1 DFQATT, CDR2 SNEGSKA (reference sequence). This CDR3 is CSASGLAEETQYF. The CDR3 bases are TGCAGTGCTTCTGGACTAGCGGAAGAGACCCAGTACTTC.

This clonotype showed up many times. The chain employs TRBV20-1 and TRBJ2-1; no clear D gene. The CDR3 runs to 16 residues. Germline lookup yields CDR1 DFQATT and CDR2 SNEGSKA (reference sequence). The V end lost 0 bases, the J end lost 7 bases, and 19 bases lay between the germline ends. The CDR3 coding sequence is TGCAGTGCTAGAGATCGAGTTAGCCTCCGCTTGAATGAGCAGTTCTTC. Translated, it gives CSARDRVSLRLNEQFF.

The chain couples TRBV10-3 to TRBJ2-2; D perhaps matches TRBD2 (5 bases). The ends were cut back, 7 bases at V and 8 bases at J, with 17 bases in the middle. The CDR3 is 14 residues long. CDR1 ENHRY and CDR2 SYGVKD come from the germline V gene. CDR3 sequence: CAIKGVWARGELFF. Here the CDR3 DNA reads TGTGCCATCAAGGGAGTGTGGGCACGGGGGGAGCTGTTTTTT.

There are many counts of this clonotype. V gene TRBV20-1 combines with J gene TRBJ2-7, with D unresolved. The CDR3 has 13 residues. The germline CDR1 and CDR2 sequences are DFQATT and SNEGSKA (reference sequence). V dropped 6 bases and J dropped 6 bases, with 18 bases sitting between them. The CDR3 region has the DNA TGCAGTGCCCAGGTTGGCCCCCAGAGCGAGCAGTACTTC. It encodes CSAQVGPQSEQYF.

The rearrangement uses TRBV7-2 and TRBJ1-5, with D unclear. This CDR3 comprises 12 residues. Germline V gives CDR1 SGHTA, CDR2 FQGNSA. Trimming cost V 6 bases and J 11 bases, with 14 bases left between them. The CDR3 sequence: CASSWFGETQHF. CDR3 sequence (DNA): TGTGCCAGCAGTTGGTTTGGGGAGACCCAGCATTTT.

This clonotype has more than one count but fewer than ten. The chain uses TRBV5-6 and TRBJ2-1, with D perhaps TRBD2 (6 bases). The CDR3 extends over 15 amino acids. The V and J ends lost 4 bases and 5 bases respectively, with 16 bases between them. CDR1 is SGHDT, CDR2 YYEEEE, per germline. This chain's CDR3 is CASSPWAGRDNEQFF. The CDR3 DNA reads TGTGCCAGCAGCCCCTGGGCGGGGCGGGACAATGAGCAGTTCTTC.